This entry concerns a single T cell receptor (beta chain). Its antigen is unidentified. This sample stems from a study of cytomegalovirus exposure and HLA in healthy donors. The donors were members of the roughly 120-subject validation cohort (separate from the approximately 670-subject first cohort). General study findings and limits: The authors listed some 150 TCR beta chains as cytomegalovirus-associated. Confirmation in vitro established that a few CMV-associated chains were specific for CMV antigens.

V was clipped by 3 bases and J by 0 bases, with 9 bases between them. The CDR3 length is 15 residues. Germline CDR1 SGHNT, CDR2 YENEEA. Using immunoSEQ multiplex PCR, the repertoire was profiled, and TCRdb retains in-frame clones only, with some absent. In the table there are 100,000 to 150,000 clones, about 89% of which are singletons. The V call is TRBV11-3, the J call TRBJ2-1, with D possibly being TRBD2 (6 bases). Source material: PBMCs. The sequence was collected from a woman aged 18-29 years in good health and CMV-seronegative. The CDR3 DNA reads TGTGCCAGCAGCTTTGGGGGGAGCTCCTACAATGAGCAGTTCTTC. This sequence encodes CASSFGGSSYNEQFF.